This is a list of T cell receptor beta chains from one sample in a study of beta chain features in type 1 diabetes. Here immunoSEQ multiplex PCR was the method, and the copy in TCRdb shows in-frame clones only, minus some. The sample lists more than 550,000 clones, 11% to 15% occurring once. Sequences were obtained from naive CD4+ T cells from blood. The receptors were sampled from a man aged 18 to 30 with type 1 diabetes. The CDR3 runs from the conserved cysteine through the conserved F or W. The D gene is left open where the match is weak. Some rows mark clone size as missing; the rest say once, few, many or name a class of expanded clone.

V gene: TRBV19; clone size: few; D gene: TRBD2; J gene: TRBJ2-1; CDR3 DNA: TGTGCCAGTAGTATAGAGCTAGCGGGTAGGGGGAATGAGCAGTTCTTC; CDR3 protein: CASSIELAGRGNEQFF
V gene: TRBV30; clone size: few; D gene: .; J gene: TRBJ2-3; CDR3 DNA: TGTGCCTGCACTCGGACTGGCACAGATACGCAGTATTTT; CDR3 protein: CACTRTGTDTQYF
V gene: TRBV10-3; clone size: .; D gene: .; J gene: TRBJ2-1; CDR3 DNA: TGTGCCATCAGTGAGTCAAGCGAGCAGTTCTTC; CDR3 protein: CAISESSEQFF
V gene: TRBV5-1; clone size: .; D gene: TRBD2; J gene: TRBJ2-7; CDR3 DNA: TGCGCCAGCAGCCTGCCCCCGGGAGGCTACGAGCAGTACTTC; CDR3 protein: CASSLPPGGYEQYF
V gene: TRBV6-5; clone size: once; D gene: .; J gene: TRBJ1-1; CDR3 DNA: TGTGCCAGCAGTTATAGTCCGAGGGGGGACACTGAAGCTTTCTTT; CDR3 protein: CASSYSPRGDTEAFF
V gene: TRBV5-4; clone size: few; D gene: .; J gene: TRBJ2-1; CDR3 DNA: TGTGCCAGCAGCCGCCAGGGAGGCCACAATGAGCAGTTCTTC; CDR3 protein: CASSRQGGHNEQFF
V gene: TRBV19; clone size: few; D gene: TRBD1; J gene: TRBJ2-7; CDR3 DNA: TGTGCCAGTAGTACCAGACAGGGGCCCGGTAAGTACGAGCAGTACTTC; CDR3 protein: CASSTRQGPGKYEQYF
V gene: TRBV21-1; clone size: few; D gene: .; J gene: TRBJ2-1; CDR3 DNA: TGTGCCAGCAGCAAAGGGCGAGCGGGGGGGTCCCCCTCCTACAATGAGCAGTTCTTC; CDR3 protein: CASSKGRAGGSPSYNEQFF
V gene: TRBV14; clone size: few; D gene: TRBD2; J gene: TRBJ2-5; CDR3 DNA: TGTGCCAGCAGTGGGCGGGAGGACCCACGAGAGACCCAGTACTTC; CDR3 protein: CASSGREDPRETQYF
V gene: TRBV6-6; clone size: few; D gene: TRBD2; J gene: TRBJ2-3; CDR3 DNA: TGTGCCAGCAGTTCGGGACTAGCGGGGGAAGATACGCAGTATTTT; CDR3 protein: CASSSGLAGEDTQYF
V gene: TRBV4-3; clone size: .; D gene: .; J gene: TRBJ1-1; CDR3 DNA: TGCGCCAGCAGCCCCATGATCGCTCGGGGATCTGAAGCTTTCTTT; CDR3 protein: CASSPMIARGSEAFF
V gene: TRBV4-3; clone size: .; D gene: .; J gene: TRBJ2-7; CDR3 DNA: TGCGCCAGCAGCCAAGCAGGAGGTGCTATCTACGAGCAGTACTTC; CDR3 protein: CASSQAGGAIYEQYF
V gene: TRBV30; clone size: few; D gene: .; J gene: TRBJ1-6; CDR3 DNA: TGTGCCTGGGGGGGAAGTTCCCCCACTCATAATTCACCCCTCCACTTT; CDR3 protein: CAWGGSSPTHNSPLHF
V gene: TRBV7-3; clone size: .; D gene: .; J gene: TRBJ2-2; CDR3 DNA: TGTGCCAGCAGCCAGGACCTCTTAAACACCGGGGAGCTGTTTTTT; CDR3 protein: CASSQDLLNTGELFF
V gene: TRBV15; clone size: .; D gene: .; J gene: TRBJ1-1; CDR3 DNA: TGTGCCACCAGCAGAGTGGGGACCACTGAAGCTTTCTTT; CDR3 protein: CATSRVGTTEAFF
V gene: TRBV25-1; clone size: few; D gene: .; J gene: TRBJ1-1; CDR3 DNA: TGTGCCGCCGGGGTGGGCGGAGGGTCTGAAGCTTTCTTT; CDR3 protein: CAAGVGGGSEAFF
V gene: TRBV30; clone size: few; D gene: .; J gene: TRBJ1-1; CDR3 DNA: TGTGCCTGGAGTGTAGACTGGAACACTGAAGCTTTCTTT; CDR3 protein: CAWSVDWNTEAFF
V gene: TRBV30; clone size: .; D gene: TRBD2; J gene: TRBJ2-1; CDR3 DNA: TGTGCCTGCCGGGCGGGGGTCTACAATGAGCAGTTCTTC; CDR3 protein: CACRAGVYNEQFF
V gene: TRBV7-2; clone size: .; D gene: .; J gene: TRBJ2-3; CDR3 DNA: TGTGCCAGCAGCTTGCCTAGCACAGATACGCAGTATTTT; CDR3 protein: CASSLPSTDTQYF
V gene: TRBV28; clone size: .; D gene: .; J gene: TRBJ1-4; CDR3 DNA: TGTGCCAGCAGTTGGACTCCGGCTAATGAAAAACTGTTTTTT; CDR3 protein: CASSWTPANEKLFF
V gene: TRBV11-2; clone size: few; D gene: TRBD2; J gene: TRBJ2-7; CDR3 DNA: TGTGCCAGCAGCCTAGGGCTAGCGGGAGGGCCCGACGAGCAGTACTTC; CDR3 protein: CASSLGLAGGPDEQYF
V gene: TRBV7-2; clone size: few; D gene: TRBD1; J gene: TRBJ1-4; CDR3 DNA: TGTGCCAGCACCCGAGGGGGACAGGCGAATGAAAAACTGTTTTTT; CDR3 protein: CASTRGGQANEKLFF
V gene: TRBV30; clone size: .; D gene: TRBD1; J gene: TRBJ1-2; CDR3 DNA: TGTGCCTGGAGTTATGGGACAGGGGGTTGGTATGGCTACACCTTC; CDR3 protein: CAWSYGTGGWYGYTF
V gene: TRBV9; clone size: few; D gene: TRBD1; J gene: TRBJ1-1; CDR3 DNA: TGTGCCAGCAGCGCACTATCCGGGACAGGGGGCGTGAACACTGAAGCTTTCTTT; CDR3 protein: CASSALSGTGGVNTEAFF
V gene: TRBV6-5; clone size: .; D gene: .; J gene: TRBJ2-6; CDR3 DNA: TGTGCCAGCCTAAGGGGTTCGGCCAACGTCCTGACTTTC; CDR3 protein: CASLRGSANVLTF
V gene: TRBV6-5; clone size: .; D gene: .; J gene: TRBJ1-2; CDR3 DNA: TGTGCCAGCAGTGGACAGTTCAGTGGCTACACCTTC; CDR3 protein: CASSGQFSGYTF
V gene: TRBV4-2; clone size: few; D gene: .; J gene: TRBJ1-5; CDR3 DNA: TGTGCCAGCAGGGGGACCAATCAGCCCCAGCATTTT; CDR3 protein: CASRGTNQPQHF
V gene: TRBV7-2; clone size: .; D gene: TRBD2; J gene: TRBJ2-5; CDR3 DNA: TGTGCCAGCGCTTCGGGGGGGATGGAGACCCAGTACTTC; CDR3 protein: CASASGGMETQYF
V gene: TRBV13; clone size: .; D gene: .; J gene: TRBJ2-5; CDR3 DNA: TGTGCCAGCAGCTTAGAGAGACCCGGCGGGACCCAGTACTTC; CDR3 protein: CASSLERPGGTQYF
V gene: TRBV14; clone size: .; D gene: .; J gene: TRBJ1-5; CDR3 DNA: TGTGCCAGCAGCCCTAAGGGCAGGGCGAATTGTCAGCCCCAGCATTTT; CDR3 protein: CASSPKGRANCQPQHF
V gene: TRBV18; clone size: few; D gene: .; J gene: TRBJ1-1; CDR3 DNA: TGTGCCAGCTCACCACTCGAAAGGAACACTGAAGCTTTCTTT; CDR3 protein: CASSPLERNTEAFF
V gene: TRBV2; clone size: few; D gene: TRBD1; J gene: TRBJ1-1; CDR3 DNA: TGTGCCAGCAGTCCGACAGGGCGTAGCACTGAAGCTTTCTTT; CDR3 protein: CASSPTGRSTEAFF
V gene: TRBV23-1; clone size: .; D gene: TRBD1; J gene: TRBJ1-1; CDR3 DNA: TGCGCCAGCAGCCGACAGGGGAACACTGAAGCTTTCTTT; CDR3 protein: CASSRQGNTEAFF
V gene: TRBV19; clone size: .; D gene: TRBD2; J gene: TRBJ2-7; CDR3 DNA: TGTGCCAGTAGTATCAGACTAGCGGGAGGATACGAGCAGTACTTC; CDR3 protein: CASSIRLAGGYEQYF
V gene: TRBV15; clone size: .; D gene: .; J gene: TRBJ2-6; CDR3 DNA: TGTGCCACCAGCAGAGTTAGAACAGGGACTGGGGCCAACGTCCTGACTTTC; CDR3 protein: CATSRVRTGTGANVLTF
V gene: TRBV6-5; clone size: few; D gene: .; J gene: TRBJ2-7; CDR3 DNA: TGTGCCAGCAGTTACTCAGAGTTGGGATACGAGCAGTACTTC; CDR3 protein: CASSYSELGYEQYF
V gene: TRBV7-2; clone size: .; D gene: TRBD1; J gene: TRBJ2-5; CDR3 DNA: TGTGCCAGCAGCAGGGGGCGCGATGAGACCCAGTACTTC; CDR3 protein: CASSRGRDETQYF
V gene: TRBV7-9; clone size: .; D gene: TRBD2; J gene: TRBJ2-7; CDR3 DNA: TGTGCCAGCACCCCCTGGGGAGGGGTCTCCTACGAGCAGTACTTC; CDR3 protein: CASTPWGGVSYEQYF
V gene: TRBV6-6; clone size: .; D gene: .; J gene: TRBJ1-1; CDR3 DNA: TGTGCCAGCAGCCTATGGTTGAACACTGAAGCTTTCTTT; CDR3 protein: CASSLWLNTEAFF
V gene: TRBV6-5; clone size: .; D gene: .; J gene: TRBJ1-1; CDR3 DNA: TGTGCCAGCAGCCGTAACATTAGGAACACTGAAGCTTTCTTT; CDR3 protein: CASSRNIRNTEAFF
V gene: TRBV20-1; clone size: .; D gene: .; J gene: TRBJ2-5; CDR3 DNA: TGCAGTGCTAGAACCGTGGAGACCCAGTACTTC; CDR3 protein: CSARTVETQYF
V gene: TRBV7-2; clone size: few; D gene: .; J gene: TRBJ2-7; CDR3 DNA: TGTGCCAGCAGCTTAACTCCCACAGGGCTTGCCTACGAGCAGTACTTC; CDR3 protein: CASSLTPTGLAYEQYF